A selection of T cell receptor beta chains follows, all from one sample in a study of regulatory T cells in long-lasting Graves disease. Via MiXCR, TCRdb re-called the multiplex PCR reads, giving one row per CDR3 protein. The table has under 800,000 distinct CDR3 sequences, approximately 15% seen once. This same sample was also taken into another study, of T cells in Graves' hyperthyroidism and ophthalmopathy.

The sequences come from peripheral blood mononuclear cells (PBMCs), collected at new diagnosis, from a patient treated with antithyroid drugs. The source is a woman in her 30s with Graves disease. Both conserved end residues are part of each CDR3. D genes are given only for firm matches. Some rows have no size entry. The others give once, few or many, or a class for an expanded clone.

TRBJ1-6,.,.,14,TRBV25-1,CASSDLAGDSPLHF,TGTGCCAGCAGTGATCTGGCAGGGGATTCACCCCTCCACTTT
TRBJ1-2,.,many,13,TRBV28,CASSLLGPGGYTF,TGTGCCAGCAGTTTACTGGGGCCTGGAGGCTACACCTTC
TRBJ2-1,TRBD1,.,17,TRBV6-2/TRBV6-3,CASSYVLDRVLVHEQFF,TGTGCCAGCAGTTACGTACTGGACAGGGTGTTAGTACATGAGCAGTTCTTC
TRBJ2-7,TRBD1,many,14,TRBV12-3/TRBV12-4,CASTNRDRGYEQYF,TGTGCCAGCACAAATCGGGACAGGGGCTACGAGCAGTACTTC
TRBJ2-5,TRBD2,.,15,TRBV30,CAWRGLAGAQETQYF,TGTGCCTGGAGGGGACTAGCGGGAGCACAAGAGACCCAGTACTTC
TRBJ2-3,.,.,14,TRBV5-1,CASSFQEGADTQYF,TGCGCCAGCAGCTTTCAGGAAGGGGCAGATACGCAGTATTTT
TRBJ1-1,.,few,15,TRBV30,CAWSTTLSGTPEAFF,TGTGCCTGGTCCACAACACTCAGCGGGACACCTGAAGCTTTCTTT
TRBJ1-4,TRBD1,few,15,TRBV30,CAWRPGQGYSGKLFF,TGTGCCTGGAGGCCGGGACAGGGGTACTCGGGGAAACTGTTTTTT
TRBJ2-7,.,few,15,TRBV25-1,CASSEYMSSRGKQYF,TGTGCCAGCAGTGAATATATGTCCTCTCGCGGTAAGCAGTACTTC
TRBJ1-1,.,.,13,TRBV19,CASRAGQNTEAFF,TGTGCCAGTAGGGCAGGACAGAACACTGAAGCTTTCTTT
TRBJ2-1,TRBD2,.,19,TRBV20-1,CSASLPGGLAGGPYNEQFF,TGCAGTGCTTCCCTTCCGGGTGGACTAGCGGGAGGCCCCTACAATGAGCAGTTCTTC
TRBJ2-3,TRBD1,many,14,TRBV20-1,CNATTGFDTDTQYF,TGCAATGCCACGACAGGGTTCGACACAGATACGCAGTATTTT
TRBJ1-2,.,many,16,TRBV28,CASSSVGTAFGYGYTF,TGTGCCAGCAGTTCCGTCGGGACCGCCTTTGGATATGGCTACACCTTC
TRBJ1-1,TRBD1,few,11,TRBV29-1,CSVGTGFEAFF,TGCAGCGTTGGGACAGGCTTTGAAGCTTTCTTT
TRBJ1-1,.,.,16,TRBV3-1,CASSTGTYFMNTEAFF,TGTGCCAGCAGCACCGGGACATACTTCATGAACACTGAAGCTTTCTTT
TRBJ2-1,.,many,13,TRBV28,CASSSQSYNEQFF,TGTGCCAGCAGTTCTCAATCCTACAATGAGCAGTTCTTC
TRBJ1-1,.,many,12,TRBV20-1,CSAATGGPEAFF,TGCAGTGCTGCGACCGGAGGGCCTGAAGCTTTCTTT
TRBJ2-3,TRBD2,.,17,TRBV4-1,CASSPVASGRARDTQYF,TGCGCCAGCAGCCCGGTGGCTAGCGGGAGGGCCCGAGATACGCAGTATTTT
TRBJ1-6,.,.,14,TRBV10-3,CASRTVALGSPLHF,TGTGCCTCCCGGACAGTCGCGCTGGGGTCACCCCTCCACTTT
TRBJ2-7,.,many,15,TRBV7-2,CASSPMTIASHEQYF,TGTGCCAGCAGCCCGATGACCATAGCGTCCCACGAGCAGTACTTC
TRBJ2-3,.,few,15,TRBV18,CASSPRYASTDTQYF,TGTGCCAGCTCACCCAGATACGCTAGCACAGATACGCAGTATTTT
TRBJ2-2,TRBD1,few,13,TRBV20-1,CSAQTGDTGELFF,TGCAGTGCACAGACAGGGGACACCGGGGAGCTGTTTTTT
TRBJ2-1,.,many,12,TRBV5-1,CASRDEKGEQFF,TGCGCCAGCCGGGACGAAAAGGGTGAGCAGTTCTTC
TRBJ2-2,.,few,15,TRBV5-5,CASSLLDSSAGELFF,TGTGCCAGCAGCTTGTTAGACTCTTCGGCCGGGGAGCTGTTTTTT
TRBJ1-2,.,few,16,TRBV30,CAWRTIRQLLNYGYTF,TGTGCCTGGAGAACGATCCGACAGCTCCTTAACTATGGCTACACCTTC
TRBJ1-5,TRBD1,.,14,TRBV20-1,CSALTGAGNQPQHF,TGCAGTGCTCTGACAGGGGCGGGCAATCAGCCCCAGCATTTT
TRBJ1-2,.,few,13,TRBV20-1,CSARGQLDYGYTF,TGCAGTGCTAGGGGGCAGCTCGACTATGGCTACACCTTC
TRBJ1-5,.,.,11,TRBV7-2,CASSSGPSQHF,TGTGCCAGCAGCTCCGGGCCGAGCCAGCATTTT
TRBJ1-5,.,.,16,TRBV19,CASSLGTGQYNQPQHF,TGTGCCAGTAGCCTAGGGACCGGGCAATACAATCAGCCCCAGCATTTT
TRBJ2-2,.,.,15,TRBV24-1,CATSDSRTYTGELFF,TGTGCCACCAGTGATTCCCGAACTTACACCGGGGAGCTGTTTTTT
TRBJ1-5,.,many,15,TRBV19,CASSIDVFTDQPQHF,TGTGCCAGTAGTATTGACGTGTTCACTGATCAGCCCCAGCATTTT
TRBJ2-7,.,many,12,TRBV2,CATALGGGEQYF,TGTGCCACCGCTCTAGGGGGTGGCGAGCAGTACTTC
TRBJ2-3,.,.,13,TRBV19,CASSTFGADTQYF,TGTGCCAGTAGTACCTTTGGCGCAGATACGCAGTATTTT
TRBJ1-2,.,.,14,TRBV5-1,CASSLLDGGYGYTF,TGCGCCAGCAGCTTGCTGGACGGAGGATATGGCTACACCTTC
TRBJ2-1,.,many,13,TRBV20-1,CSAHPRPYNEQFF,TGCAGTGCTCATCCTAGGCCGTACAATGAGCAGTTCTTC